These 24 T cell receptor beta chains were sequenced from one sample in a study of cytomegalovirus exposure and HLA in healthy donors. A multiplex PCR was run with 60 Vbeta primers and 13 Jbeta primers. The table came from immunoSEQ multiplex PCR; TCRdb's copy has only in-frame clones and leaves some out. The sample holds over 150,000 clones, 70% to 75% seen once. The source material was PBMCs. The receptors were gathered from a male donor in good health and CMV-seronegative.

The genes are TRBV29-1 and TRBJ2-7, with 8 bases matching TRBD2. CDR1 and CDR2 (germline): SQVTM, ANQGSEA. The CDR3 contains 12 residues. Trimming at V came to 7 bases and at J to 4 bases, leaving 6 bases not matched to a gene. CDR3 in DNA: TGCAGCGCTCGGGGGGGGGCTTACGAGCAGTACTTC. This encodes CSARGGAYEQYF.

This clone was counted only a few times. This chain joins TRBV25-1 and TRBJ2-1, with 8 bases aligning to TRBD2. V shed 6 bases, J shed 5 bases, and the junction held 9 bases outside the gene matches. Germline CDR1 is MGHDK and CDR2 is SYGVNS. The CDR3 runs 15 residues. This chain's CDR3 is CASRDPRGAHNEQFF. In DNA, the CDR3 is TGTGCCAGCAGGGATCCGCGGGGGGCCCACAATGAGCAGTTCTTC.

The chain couples TRBV9 to TRBJ2-7, with D uncertain. Germline CDR1 reads SGDLS; CDR2 reads YYNGEE. This CDR3 comprises 14 residues. Trimming took 4 bases from V and 2 from J, leaving 13 bases between them. The chain's CDR3 is CASSTGLSAYEQYF. DNA of the CDR3: TGTGCCAGCAGCACGGGTCTGTCGGCCTACGAGCAGTACTTC.

The rearrangement uses TRBV7-8 and TRBJ1-5; 8 bases line up with TRBD1. Germline CDR1 reads SGHVS; CDR2 reads FQNEAQ. The junction had 6 bases not matched to a gene; V was cut back by 1 base and J by 7 bases. This CDR3 spans 15 amino acids. The CDR3 reads CASSLGQGPGQPQHF. The DNA for the CDR3 is TGTGCCAGCAGCTTAGGACAGGGGCCGGGACAGCCCCAGCATTTT.

This chain joins TRBV15 and TRBJ1-2; D remains unclear. There are 13 residues in the CDR3. V lost 0 bases and J 3 bases, leaving 5 bases between the germline ends. CDR1 LNHNV and CDR2 YYDKDF come from the germline V gene (reference sequence). DNA of the CDR3: TGTGCCACCAGCAGAGAGGGCGACTATGGCTACACCTTC. Amino acids: CATSREGDYGYTF.

This clone was detected only once. The chain uses TRBV4-2 and TRBJ2-7, with D possibly matching TRBD1 (6 bases). V lost 3 bases and J 4 bases, leaving 19 bases between the germline ends. CDR3 length: 16 residues. Germline values: CDR1 LGHNA, CDR2 YNFKEQ. The CDR3 DNA is TGTGCCAGCAGCCACCCCCAGCGGCAGGGGTGGTACGAGCAGTACTTC. Amino acids: CASSHPQRQGWYEQYF.

V usage is TRBV15 and J usage is TRBJ1-6; TRBD1 aligns across 7 bases. Germline values: CDR1 LNHNV, CDR2 YYDKDF (reference sequence). This CDR3 comprises 17 residues. The V and J ends lost 1 base and 0 bases, in that order; junction bases with no gene match: 3. The CDR3 region has the DNA TGTGCCACCAGCAGAGCAGGGGGGAGCTCCTATAATTCACCCCTCCACTTT. This translates into CATSRAGGSSYNSPLHF.

Only one count was recorded for this clone. The V gene is TRBV10-2, the J gene TRBJ1-2; 7 positions match TRBD1. Germline V gene sequence: CDR1 WSHSY, CDR2 SAAADI. The CDR3 runs to 14 residues. The junction had 12 bases not matched to a gene; V was cut back by 6 bases and J by 8 bases. The CDR3 region is CASSKLPEGQGYTF. CDR3 nucleotide sequence: TGCGCCAGCAGCAAATTACCAGAGGGACAGGGCTACACCTTC.

V gene TRBV11-2 combines with J gene TRBJ2-7, with TRBD1 identical over 9 bases. Losses at the gene ends were 5 bases for V and 2 bases for J; bases not matched to a gene: 7. Germline V gives CDR1 SGHAT, CDR2 FQNNGV. This CDR3 has 15 amino acids. This chain's CDR3 is CASSADRGFAYEQYF. Here the CDR3 DNA reads TGTGCCAGCAGCGCCGACAGGGGGTTCGCCTACGAGCAGTACTTC.

This chain links TRBV2 with TRBJ2-3, with D possibly TRBD1 on 5 matching bases. Germline V gene data show CDR1 as SNHLY and CDR2 as FYNNEI. The CDR3 is 14 residues long. Trimming cost V 4 bases and J 0 bases, with 8 bases left between them. The chain's CDR3 is CASSARGSTDTQYF. CDR3 DNA sequence: TGTGCCAGCAGTGCTAGGGGTAGCACAGATACGCAGTATTTT. Full variable domain (remainder filled in from reference TRBV2 and TRBJ2-3): EPEVTQTPSHQVTQMGQEVILRCVPISNHLYFYWYRQILGQKVEFLVSFYNNEISEKSEIFDDQFSVERPDGSNFTLKIRSTKLEDSAMYFCASSARGSTDTQYFGPGTRLTVL.

This clone was found once. V usage is TRBV7-8 and J usage is TRBJ1-2; 10 bases align to TRBD1. This CDR3 has 14 residues. Unmatched junction bases numbered 6, after V lost 5 bases and J lost 6 bases. Looked up from germline, CDR1 is SGHVS and CDR2 is FQNEAQ. The CDR3 loop reads CASSQRQGADGYTF. In nucleotides, the CDR3 is TGTGCCAGCAGCCAGCGACAGGGGGCGGATGGCTACACCTTC.

The gene calls are TRBV6-5 and TRBJ2-3; 9 nucleotides line up with TRBD1. V lost 6 bases, J lost 5 bases, and 9 bases stayed unmatched. The CDR3 is 15 amino acids. Germline CDR1 and CDR2: MNHEY and SVGAGI. CDR3 sequence (DNA): TGTGCCAGCAGCCTGGGACAGGGTTGGATAGATACGCAGTATTTT. The encoded protein is CASSLGQGWIDTQYF.

Comments on this clone: At one end the junction does not follow the germline gene, possibly because of a read error. The CDR3 coding sequence is TGTGCCAGCAGCCAAGATGGACAAATGAACACTGAAGCTTTCTTT. It is translated as CASSQDGQMNTEAFF. V gene TRBV4-1 combines with J gene TRBJ1-1; D may be TRBD1 (5 bases). The CDR3 loop spans 15 amino acids. Germline-derived CDR1 and CDR2 are MGHRA and YSYEKL.

This rearrangement joins TRBV5-6 to TRBJ2-7; TRBD2 aligns across 10 bases. Trimming cost V 2 bases and J 6 bases; bases outside gene matches: 8. CDR1 SGHDT and CDR2 YYEEEE come from the germline V gene. This CDR3 is built from 15 residues. The DNA of the CDR3 is TGTGCCAGCAGCTTAATAGCGGGGGGCTCCGGCGAGCAGTACTTC. Encoded protein: CASSLIAGGSGEQYF.

The chain has TRBV30 and TRBJ1-5, with a possible D match to TRBD1 (6 bases). The CDR3 length is 12 residues. The germline V and J ends were trimmed by 2 bases and 9 bases, with 11 bases remaining between them. The germline V gene has CDR1 GTSNPN and CDR2 SVGIG (reference sequence). This CDR3 is CAWSITGMPQHF. The CDR3 nucleotides read TGTGCCTGGAGTATAACAGGGATGCCCCAGCATTTT.

The chain employs TRBV1 and TRBJ2-3; the D call in the table, TRBD2, was not verified against the DNA. TRBV1 is assigned pseudogene status. This CDR3 contains 18 residues. The CDR3 coding sequence is TGCACCAGCAGCCAAGATCGAGCGGCGGGGCCTAGCACAGATACGCAGTATTTT. It translates to CTSSQDRAAGPSTDTQYF.

This chain uses TRBV4-1 with TRBJ2-7; 9 positions agree with TRBD1. The CDR3 is 15 amino acids. V lost 1 base to trimming and J lost 3 bases; unmatched junction nucleotides: 4. From germline, CDR1 is MGHRA and CDR2 YSYEKL. CDR3 DNA: TGCGCCAGCAGCCAAGTGGGACAGGGTGTCTACGAGCAGTACTTC. Amino acid sequence: CASSQVGQGVYEQYF.

This chain connects TRBV4-1 to TRBJ1-2, with 8 bases matching TRBD1. V lost 3 bases, J lost 4 bases, and 13 bases stayed unmatched. Germline CDR1 reads MGHRA; CDR2 reads YSYEKL. The CDR3 runs to 17 residues. Here the CDR3 DNA reads TGCGCCAGCAGCCATCCTGCCCCCAGGGGGCTTACCTATGGCTACACCTTC. Translating it yields CASSHPAPRGLTYGYTF.

V gene TRBV28 combines with J gene TRBJ2-1; TRBD1 might be the D (6 bases). The CDR3 is 14 amino acids. Per germline, CDR1 MDHEN and CDR2 SYDVKM. CDR3 coding DNA: TGTGCTACTCAACAGACGGATAGGGGGAATGAGCAGTTCTTC. The encoded protein is CATQQTDRGNEQFF.

This clone was detected a few times. The chain combines TRBV6-5 with TRBJ2-3; D not certain. V shed 0 bases and J shed 2 bases, with 6 bases lying between them. Germline V CDR1 and CDR2: MNHEY, SVGAGI. The CDR3 is 14 residues long. The CDR3 reads CASSYSSYTDTQYF. The CDR3 DNA follows: TGTGCCAGCAGTTACTCCAGTTACACAGATACGCAGTATTTT.

J is TRBJ1-2 and V is TRBV6-1, with D possibly being TRBD1 (6 bases). V was shortened by 4 bases and J by 7 bases, with 25 bases between the two germline ends. Germline V gene lookup returns CDR1 MNHNS and CDR2 SASEGT. This CDR3 is built from 17 residues. The CDR3, as DNA: TGTGCCAGCAGTGGACAGGATACTATGTCGCTGGCTGGTGGCTACACCTTC. Translation gives CASSGQDTMSLAGGYTF.

This rearrangement joins TRBV30 to TRBJ1-5; D is undetermined. CDR3 length: 13 residues. Germline V lookup: CDR1 GTSNPN, CDR2 SVGIG (reference sequence). V was pared by 3 bases and J by 5 bases, with 11 bases between. The CDR3, as DNA: TGTGCCTGGAGCCCGAACGGGGATCAGCCCCAGCATTTT. Residues: CAWSPNGDQPQHF.

This chain uses TRBV6-4 with TRBJ2-7, with 9 bases fitting TRBD2. Germline assignment: CDR1 MRHNA and CDR2 SNTAGT. The length of the CDR3 is 10 residues. CDR3 residues: CASGSYEQYF. The CDR3 DNA follows: TGTGCTAGCGGGAGCTACGAGCAGTACTTC.

The sample holds one count of this clone. The chain carries TRBV5-4 and TRBJ2-1, with 8 bases aligning to TRBD2. Trimming removed 3 bases from V and 8 bases from J; junction bases left unmatched: 10. This CDR3 is built from 15 residues. The germline CDR1 and CDR2 sequences are SGHNT and YYREEE (reference sequence). The CDR3 loop is CASSSGRAGAYEQFF. The DNA of the CDR3 is TGTGCCAGCAGCTCGGGGAGAGCGGGAGCCTATGAGCAGTTCTTC.